The source of this T cell receptor beta chain is a study of OX40 agonist ivuxolimab in advanced cancers. Study-level information: An anti-OX40 (CD134) antibody with agonistic activity, ivuxolimab, was administered to patients.

With regard to this clone: Its specificity is unknown.

Using immunoSEQ multiplex PCR, the repertoire was profiled, and TCRdb retains in-frame clones only, with some absent. The data show about 120,000 clones, 75% to 90% seen once. The CDR3 totals 16 residues. The germline V gene encodes CDR1 ENHRY and CDR2 SYGVKD. V shed 5 bases and J 3 bases; nucleotides not matched to a gene: 9. The study's findings and limits: Dose levels from 0.1 to 3.0 mg/kg saw CD4+ and CD8+ blood T cells expand clonally by week 6.

The sequence derives from an adult with an advanced solid tumor such as melanoma, head and neck, liver or kidney cancer. Sequences were derived from CD4+ or CD8+ T cells sorted from blood, sampled in a trial of the OX40 agonist ivuxolimab. The chain recombines TRBV10-3 with TRBJ2-3; 9 nucleotides line up with TRBD1. CDR3 in DNA: TGTGCCATCAGTCCTGGCGCGGACAGGGGAACAGATACGCAGTATTTT. Translating gives CAISPGADRGTDTQYF.